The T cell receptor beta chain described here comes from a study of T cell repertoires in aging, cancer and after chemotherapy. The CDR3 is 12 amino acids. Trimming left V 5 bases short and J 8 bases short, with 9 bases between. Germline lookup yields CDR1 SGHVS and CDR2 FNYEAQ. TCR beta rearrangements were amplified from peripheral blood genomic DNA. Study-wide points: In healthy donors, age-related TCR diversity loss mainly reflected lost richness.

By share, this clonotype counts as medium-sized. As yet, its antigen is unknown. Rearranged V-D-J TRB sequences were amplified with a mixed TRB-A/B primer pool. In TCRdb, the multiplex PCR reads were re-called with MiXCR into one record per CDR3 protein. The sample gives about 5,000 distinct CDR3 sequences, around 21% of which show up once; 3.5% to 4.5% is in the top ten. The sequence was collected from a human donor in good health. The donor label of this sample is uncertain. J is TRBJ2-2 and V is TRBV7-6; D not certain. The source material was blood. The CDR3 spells CASSLARGELFF. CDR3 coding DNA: TGTGCCAGCAGCCTCGCTCGTGGGGAGCTGTTTTTT.